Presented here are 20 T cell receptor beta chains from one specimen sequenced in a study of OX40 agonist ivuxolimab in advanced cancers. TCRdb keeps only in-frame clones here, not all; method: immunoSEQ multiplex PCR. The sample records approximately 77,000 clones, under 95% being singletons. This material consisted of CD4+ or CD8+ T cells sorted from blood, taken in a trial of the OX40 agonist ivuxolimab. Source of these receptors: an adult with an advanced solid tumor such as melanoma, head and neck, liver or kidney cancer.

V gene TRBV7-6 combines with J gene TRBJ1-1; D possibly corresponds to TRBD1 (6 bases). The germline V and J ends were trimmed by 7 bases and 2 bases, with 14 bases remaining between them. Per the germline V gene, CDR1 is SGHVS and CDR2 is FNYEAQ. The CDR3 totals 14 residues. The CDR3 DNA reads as TGTGCCAGCACCACGGACAGAGTTAACACTGAAGCTTTCTTT. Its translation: CASTTDRVNTEAFF.

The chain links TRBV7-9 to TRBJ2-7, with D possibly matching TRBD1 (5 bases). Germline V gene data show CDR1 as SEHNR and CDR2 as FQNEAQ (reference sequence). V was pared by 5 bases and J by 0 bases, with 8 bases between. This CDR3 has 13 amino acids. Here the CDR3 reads CASSRGGSYEQYF. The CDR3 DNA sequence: TGTGCCAGCAGCAGGGGTGGCTCCTACGAGCAGTACTTC.

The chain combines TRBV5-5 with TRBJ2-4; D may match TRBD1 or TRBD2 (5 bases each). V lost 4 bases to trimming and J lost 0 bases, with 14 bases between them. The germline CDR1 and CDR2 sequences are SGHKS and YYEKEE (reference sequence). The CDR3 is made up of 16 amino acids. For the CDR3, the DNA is TGTGCCAGCAGCACCTGGGACGCCCTAGCCAAAAACATTCAGTACTTC. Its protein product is CASSTWDALAKNIQYF.

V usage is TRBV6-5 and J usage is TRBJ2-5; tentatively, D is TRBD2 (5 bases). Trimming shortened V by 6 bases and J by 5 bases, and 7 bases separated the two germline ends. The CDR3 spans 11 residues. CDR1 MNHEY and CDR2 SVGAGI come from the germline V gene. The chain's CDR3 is CASRVAETQYF. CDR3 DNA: TGTGCCAGCAGAGTAGCGGAGACCCAGTACTTC.

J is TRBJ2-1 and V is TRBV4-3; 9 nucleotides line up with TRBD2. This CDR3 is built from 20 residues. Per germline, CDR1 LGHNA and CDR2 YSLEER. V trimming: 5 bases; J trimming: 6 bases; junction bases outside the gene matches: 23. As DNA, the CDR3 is TGCGCCAGCAGCACCCGACTAGCGGAAGACCACTCGTGGGGGCTCAATGAGCAGTTCTTC. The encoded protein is CASSTRLAEDHSWGLNEQFF.

CDR3 loop: CASSLRGSGELFF. The CDR3 nucleotides read TGTGCCAGCAGCTTAAGGGGGTCCGGGGAGCTGTTTTTT. The chain is built from TRBV7-3 and TRBJ2-2; D assignment may be TRBD1 or TRBD2 (5 bases each). This CDR3 contains 13 residues. V lost 1 base and J lost 6, with 6 bases in between. Germline CDR1 is SGHTA and CDR2 is FQGTGA.

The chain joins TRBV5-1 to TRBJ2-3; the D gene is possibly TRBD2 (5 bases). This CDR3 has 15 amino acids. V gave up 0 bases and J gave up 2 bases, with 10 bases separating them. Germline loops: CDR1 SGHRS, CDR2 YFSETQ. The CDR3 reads CASSLGGRTTDTQYF. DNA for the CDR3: TGCGCCAGCAGCTTGGGAGGGCGAACCACAGATACGCAGTATTTT.

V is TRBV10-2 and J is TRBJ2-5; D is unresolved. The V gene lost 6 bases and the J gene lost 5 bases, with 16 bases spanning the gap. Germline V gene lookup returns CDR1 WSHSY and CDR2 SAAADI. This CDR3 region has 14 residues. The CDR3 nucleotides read TGCGCCAGCAGCCCGGCTGACCCACGGGAGACCCAGTACTTC. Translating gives CASSPADPRETQYF.

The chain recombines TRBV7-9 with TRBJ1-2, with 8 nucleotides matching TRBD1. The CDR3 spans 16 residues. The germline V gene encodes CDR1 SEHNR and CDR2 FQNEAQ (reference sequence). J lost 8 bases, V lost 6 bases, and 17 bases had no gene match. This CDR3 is CASSTRNPGTGGGYTF. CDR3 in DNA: TGTGCCAGCAGTACGCGTAATCCCGGGACAGGAGGCGGCTACACCTTC.

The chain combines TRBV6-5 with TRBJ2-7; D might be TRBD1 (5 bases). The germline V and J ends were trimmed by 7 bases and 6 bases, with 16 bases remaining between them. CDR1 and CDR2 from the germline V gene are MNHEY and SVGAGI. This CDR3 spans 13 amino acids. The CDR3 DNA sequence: TGTGCCAGCACCGCCGCTCCCCAGGGCGAGCAGTACTTC. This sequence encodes CASTAAPQGEQYF.

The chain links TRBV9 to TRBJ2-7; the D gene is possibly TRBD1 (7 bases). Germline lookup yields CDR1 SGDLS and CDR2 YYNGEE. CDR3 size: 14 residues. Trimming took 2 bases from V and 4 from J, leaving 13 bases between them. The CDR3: CASSVQGDFYEQYF. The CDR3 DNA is TGTGCCAGCAGCGTTCAGGGGGACTTTTACGAGCAGTACTTC.

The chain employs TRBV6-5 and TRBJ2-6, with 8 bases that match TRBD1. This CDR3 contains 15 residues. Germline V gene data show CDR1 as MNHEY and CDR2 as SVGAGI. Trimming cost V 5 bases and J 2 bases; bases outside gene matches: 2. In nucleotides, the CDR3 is TGTGCCAGCAGTACGACAGGGGCTGGGGCCAACGTCCTGACTTTC. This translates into CASSTTGAGANVLTF.

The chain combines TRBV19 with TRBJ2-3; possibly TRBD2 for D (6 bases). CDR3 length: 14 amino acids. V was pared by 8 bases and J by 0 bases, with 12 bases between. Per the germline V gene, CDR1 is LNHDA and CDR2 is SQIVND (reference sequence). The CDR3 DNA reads TGTGCCAGTGGGCTAGCGACTAGCACAGATACGCAGTATTTT. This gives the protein CASGLATSTDTQYF.

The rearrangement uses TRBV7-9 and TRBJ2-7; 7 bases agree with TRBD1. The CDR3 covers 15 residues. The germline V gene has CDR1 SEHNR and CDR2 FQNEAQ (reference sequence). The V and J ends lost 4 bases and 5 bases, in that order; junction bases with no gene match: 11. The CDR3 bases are TGTGCCAGCAGCTCCATGAGGACAGGTGCTGACGAGCAGTACTTC. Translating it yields CASSSMRTGADEQYF.

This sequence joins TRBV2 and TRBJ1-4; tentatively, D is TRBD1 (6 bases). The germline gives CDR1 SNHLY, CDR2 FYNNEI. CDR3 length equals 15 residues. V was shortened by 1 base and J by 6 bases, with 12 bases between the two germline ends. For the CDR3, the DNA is TGTGCCAGCAGTGAAGGAAGCAGGGGAGATGAAAAACTGTTTTTT. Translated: CASSEGSRGDEKLFF. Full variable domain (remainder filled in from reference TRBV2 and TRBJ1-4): EPEVTQTPSHQVTQMGQEVILRCVPISNHLYFYWYRQILGQKVEFLVSFYNNEISEKSEIFDDQFSVERPDGSNFTLKIRSTKLEDSAMYFCASSEGSRGDEKLFFGSGTQLSVL.

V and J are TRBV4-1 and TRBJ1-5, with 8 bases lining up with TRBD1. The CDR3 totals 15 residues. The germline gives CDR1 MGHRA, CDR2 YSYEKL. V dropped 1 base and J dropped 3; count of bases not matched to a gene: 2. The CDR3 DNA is TGCGCCAGCAGCCAAGCGGACAGGGACAATCAGCCCCAGCATTTT. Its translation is CASSQADRDNQPQHF.

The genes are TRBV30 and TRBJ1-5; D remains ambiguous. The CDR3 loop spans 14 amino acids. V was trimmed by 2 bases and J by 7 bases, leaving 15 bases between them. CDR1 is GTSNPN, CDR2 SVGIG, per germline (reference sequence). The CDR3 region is CAWSPGRIRQPQHF. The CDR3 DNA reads TGTGCCTGGAGTCCCGGTCGTATAAGACAGCCCCAGCATTTT.

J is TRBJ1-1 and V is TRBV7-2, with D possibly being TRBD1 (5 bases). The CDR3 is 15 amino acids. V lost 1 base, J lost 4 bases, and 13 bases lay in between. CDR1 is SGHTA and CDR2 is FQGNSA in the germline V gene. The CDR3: CASSLDQGGVTEAFF. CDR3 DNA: TGTGCCAGCAGCTTAGATCAGGGAGGGGTCACTGAAGCTTTCTTT.

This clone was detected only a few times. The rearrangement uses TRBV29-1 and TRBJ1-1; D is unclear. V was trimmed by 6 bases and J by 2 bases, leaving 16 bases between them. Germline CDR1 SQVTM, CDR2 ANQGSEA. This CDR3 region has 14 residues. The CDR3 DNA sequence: TGCAGCGTGGGGTTGGGCGGGTATAACACTGAAGCTTTCTTT. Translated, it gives CSVGLGGYNTEAFF.

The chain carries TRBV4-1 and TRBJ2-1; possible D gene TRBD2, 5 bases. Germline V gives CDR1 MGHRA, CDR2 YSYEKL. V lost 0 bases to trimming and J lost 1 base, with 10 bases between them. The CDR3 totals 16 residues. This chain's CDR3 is CASSQEGRRSYNEQFF. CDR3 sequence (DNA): TGCGCCAGCAGCCAAGAAGGCCGGAGGTCCTACAATGAGCAGTTCTTC.